The 30 T cell receptor beta chains below were found in one sample sequenced in a study of blood T cell repertoires in COVID-19. Sequencing used immunoSEQ multiplex PCR; TCRdb keeps in-frame clones, though not all of them. The sample includes about 240,000 clones, approximately 86% of them seen just once. The material sequenced was peripheral blood. All receptors derive from a woman aged 25 to 39 with acute or convalescent COVID-19.

The rearrangement joins TRBV6-5 to TRBJ1-4; TRBD1 aligns across 8 bases. Trimming cost V 0 bases and J 8 bases; bases outside gene matches: 5. This CDR3 contains 15 residues. Per the germline V gene, CDR1 is MNHEY and CDR2 is SVGAGI. The CDR3 spells CASSYSVQGAEKLFF. The CDR3 DNA reads TGTGCCAGCAGTTACTCTGTCCAGGGGGCGGAAAAACTGTTTTTT.

This clone showed up just once. The rearrangement joins TRBV6-5 to TRBJ1-1; D ambiguous. V was pared by 7 bases and J by 1 base, with 10 bases between. The length of the CDR3 is 13 residues. The germline CDR1 and CDR2 sequences are MNHEY and SVGAGI. CDR3 nucleotides: TGTGCCAGCATTTTCGCGCAGAACACTGAAGCTTTCTTT. This encodes CASIFAQNTEAFF.

The chain carries TRBV18 and TRBJ1-5, with D maybe TRBD1 (5 bases). Trimming left V 3 bases short and J 1 base short, with 10 bases between. Germline V gives CDR1 KGHSH, CDR2 LQKENI. The CDR3 covers 15 residues. The CDR3 reads CASSPEGQSNQPQHF. The CDR3 DNA reads as TGTGCCAGCTCACCGGAGGGGCAGAGCAATCAGCCCCAGCATTTT.

The rearrangement uses TRBV24-1 and TRBJ1-6; 7 bases line up with TRBD1. From germline, CDR1 is KGHDR and CDR2 SFDVKD. V shed 3 bases and J 6 bases; nucleotides not matched to a gene: 7. The CDR3 has 16 residues. The DNA for the CDR3 is TGTGCCACCAGTGATGGGACAGAACTTTTTAATTCACCCCTCCACTTT. Protein product: CATSDGTELFNSPLHF.

V gene TRBV27 combines with J gene TRBJ2-7, with TRBD2 matching over 9 bases. This CDR3 has 13 residues. V was clipped by 3 bases and J by 3 bases; unmatched bases: 0. Germline CDR1 is MNHEY and CDR2 is SMNVEV (reference sequence). The CDR3 loop is CASSFSGSYEQYF. The CDR3 nucleotides are TGTGCCAGCAGTTTTAGCGGGAGCTACGAGCAGTACTTC.

The DNA of the CDR3 is TGTGCCAGCAGCCCCGACAGGGCTGGCTACACCTTC. This gives the protein CASSPDRAGYTF. The V and J genes are TRBV16 and TRBJ1-2; the match to TRBD1 covers 7 bases. CDR3 length: 12 residues. The ends lost 4 bases at V and 7 bases at J; junction bases unmatched: 3. The germline gives CDR1 KGHSY, CDR2 FQNENV.

The chain couples TRBV29-1 to TRBJ2-1; D is ambiguous. The V end lost 0 bases, the J end lost 0 bases, and 9 bases lay between the germline ends. The CDR3 has 15 residues. Germline V CDR1 and CDR2: SQVTM, ANQGSEA. CDR3 nucleotide sequence: TGCAGCGTTGAAGATGGTGCGAGCTCCTACAATGAGCAGTTCTTC. Translation: CSVEDGASSYNEQFF.

The chain carries TRBV11-2 and TRBJ2-1; 8 bases line up with TRBD2. The CDR3 runs to 15 residues. The germline V gene has CDR1 SGHAT and CDR2 FQNNGV. V lost 5 bases and J lost 3; bases outside the gene matches: 6. DNA of the CDR3: TGTGCCAGCAGCCCCAGCCTAGCGGGCTACAATGAGCAGTTCTTC. Its protein is CASSPSLAGYNEQFF.

The genes are TRBV11-3 and TRBJ2-1; D perhaps matches TRBD2 (5 bases). The CDR3 is 12 amino acids. In germline, CDR1 is SGHNT, CDR2 YENEEA. Between the trimmed V and J ends, which lost 5 bases and 9 bases, there was a span of 11 bases. The CDR3 sequence: CASSLSSVEQFF. In DNA form, the CDR3 reads TGTGCCAGCAGCCTAAGTAGCGTTGAGCAGTTCTTC.

This chain links TRBV12-3 or TRBV12-4 with TRBJ1-2, with D perhaps matching TRBD1 (6 bases). V was pared by 10 bases and J by 8 bases, with 14 bases between. The CDR3 is 11 residues long. This CDR3 reads CATQTGLGYTF. For the CDR3, the DNA is TGTGCCACACAAACAGGGTTAGGCTACACCTTC.

The V gene is TRBV19, the J gene TRBJ2-4, with 8 bases that match TRBD2. The germline gives CDR1 LNHDA, CDR2 SQIVND (reference sequence). CDR3 length: 12 residues. V was clipped by 10 bases and J by 12 bases; unmatched bases: 11. The CDR3 sequence: CATGGGEGTQYF. The CDR3 DNA sequence: TGTGCCACCGGGGGGGGAGAAGGAACTCAGTACTTC. Using reference TRBV19 and TRBJ2-4 for the parts outside the CDR3, the full variable domain is DGGITQSPKYLFRKEGQNVTLSCEQNLNHDAMYWYRQDPGQGLRLIYYSQIVNDFQKGDIAEGYSVSREKKESFPLTVTSAQKNPTAFYLCATGGGEGTQYFGAGTRLSVL.

The chain uses TRBV7-5 and TRBJ2-7; the table calls TRBD1, which could not be checked here. TRBV7-5 is a pseudogene segment. The CDR3 is 17 amino acids. CDR3 sequence (DNA): TGTGCCAGAAGCTTAAGGTCCGGGACTCAGGGGGCCTACGAGCAGTACTTC. This translates into CARSLRSGTQGAYEQYF.

This clone was observed once. The chain joins TRBV27 to TRBJ1-5; TRBD1 agrees at 7 bases. Germline V gene data show CDR1 as MNHEY and CDR2 as SMNVEV (reference sequence). J lost 2 bases, V lost 3 bases, and 7 bases had no gene match. The CDR3 runs to 16 residues. The CDR3 DNA sequence: TGTGCCAGCAGTTTTAACAGGGGTGGTGGCAATCAGCCCCAGCATTTT. Its protein is CASSFNRGGGNQPQHF.

This clone came up once. A junction end diverges from the germline sequence, so it may reflect a read error. V usage is TRBV3-1 (or the pseudogene TRBV3-2) and J usage is TRBJ2-7, with 8 nucleotides matching TRBD2. CDR1 LGHDT and CDR2 YNNKEL come from the germline V gene (reference sequence). The CDR3 is 11 amino acids. DNA for the CDR3: TGCGCAAGCGGGAGCGGCTACGAGCAGTACTTC. Translating gives CASGSGYEQYF.

A remark on this clone: At one boundary the junction diverges from the germline segment, which might be a read error. V and J are TRBV4-3 and TRBJ2-2; D perhaps matches TRBD2 (6 bases). CDR3 length: 17 residues. Germline CDR1 and CDR2: LGHNA and YSLEER. The CDR3 coding sequence is TGCCCCAGCAGCCGAAACTTGGCGGGGAATCTTGCCGGGGAGCTGTTTTTT. This sequence encodes CPSSRNLAGNLAGELFF.

V gene TRBV19 combines with J gene TRBJ1-2, with 9 bases aligning to TRBD1. Germline loops: CDR1 LNHDA, CDR2 SQIVND (reference sequence). V lost 5 bases to trimming and J lost 0 bases; unmatched junction nucleotides: 10. The CDR3 runs to 17 residues. CDR3 protein: CASSLQGAPLANYGYTF. The CDR3 nucleotides are TGTGCCAGTAGTCTACAGGGGGCCCCCCTGGCTAACTATGGCTACACCTTC.

The genes are TRBV20-1 and TRBJ1-2, with 8 bases that match TRBD1. Losses at the gene ends were 8 bases for V and 5 bases for J; bases not matched to a gene: 4. This CDR3 is built from 11 residues. Germline CDR1 is DFQATT and CDR2 is SNEGSKA (reference sequence). The CDR3 here is CSTRTGYGYTF. CDR3 nucleotide sequence: TGCAGTACAAGGACAGGGTATGGCTACACCTTC.

The chain uses TRBV30 and TRBJ2-3; D remains ambiguous. Between the trimmed V and J ends, which lost 5 bases and 6 bases, there was a span of 12 bases. The CDR3 loop spans 12 amino acids. Germline V lookup: CDR1 GTSNPN, CDR2 SVGIG (reference sequence). CDR3 residues: CAWGPAWDTQYF. The CDR3 DNA sequence: TGTGCCTGGGGACCCGCGTGGGATACGCAGTATTTT. Full variable domain (missing parts from reference TRBV30 and TRBJ2-3): SQTIHQWPATLVQPVGSPLSLECTVEGTSNPNLYWYRQAAGRGLQLLFYSVGIGQISSEVPQNLSASRPQDRQFILSSKKLLLSDSGFYLCAWGPAWDTQYFGPGTRLTVL.

This chain links TRBV9 with TRBJ2-4; 8 bases are shared with TRBD1. CDR1 SGDLS and CDR2 YYNGEE come from the germline V gene. V trimming: 4 bases; J trimming: 7 bases; junction bases outside the gene matches: 4. This CDR3 spans 13 amino acids. CDR3 sequence (DNA): TGTGCCAGCAGCTCCAGGACAGGGAACATTCAGTACTTC. This sequence encodes CASSSRTGNIQYF.

The rearrangement joins TRBV5-1 to TRBJ2-3; TRBD2 agrees at 7 bases. CDR1 and CDR2 (germline): SGHRS, YFSETQ. This CDR3 spans 16 amino acids. With 0 bases clipped from V and 5 bases from J, the junction kept 9 bases outside the gene matches. The DNA for the CDR3 is TGCGCCAGCAGCTTGGGGAGCGGGATCGCCGTAGATACGCAGTATTTT. It is translated as CASSLGSGIAVDTQYF.

As concerns this clone: Within the sample, other DNA sequences also encode this same CDR3. The CDR3 spells CASSLDGNYEQYF. The CDR3 DNA follows: TGCGCCAGCAGCTTGGACGGTAATTACGAGCAGTACTTC. This sequence joins TRBV5-1 and TRBJ2-7, with D hard to call. V was cut by 0 bases and J by 4 bases, with 8 bases left in between. CDR1 SGHRS and CDR2 YFSETQ come from the germline V gene. The CDR3 has 13 residues.

There are a few counts of this clone. The V and J genes are TRBV27 and TRBJ1-4; 9 bases align to TRBD1. CDR3 length: 15 amino acids. Trimming at V came to 6 bases and at J to 7 bases, leaving 9 bases not matched to a gene. In germline, CDR1 is MNHEY, CDR2 SMNVEV (reference sequence). In DNA, the CDR3 is TGTGCCAGCAGGGGCGATGACAGGGGGATTGAAAAACTGTTTTTT. It specifies CASRGDDRGIEKLFF.

CDR3 in DNA: TGTGCCAGCAGCTTAGATGTTAGCGGGAGCAATGAGCAGTTCTTC. Translating gives CASSLDVSGSNEQFF. The chain combines TRBV13 with TRBJ2-1; 9 nucleotides line up with TRBD2. Trimming at V came to 1 base and at J to 6 bases, leaving 4 bases not matched to a gene. Germline CDR1 and CDR2: PRHDT and FYEKMQ (reference sequence). This CDR3 has 15 residues.

The chain links TRBV11-2 to TRBJ2-7; 9 bases align to TRBD1. Germline trimming cut 5 bases from V and 1 base from J; bases unmatched to any gene: 6. Germline V gene lookup returns CDR1 SGHAT and CDR2 FQNNGV. This CDR3 is built from 15 residues. CDR3 coding DNA: TGTGCCAGCAGCAAGGACAGGGGCCGGTCCTACGAGCAGTACTTC. Encoded protein: CASSKDRGRSYEQYF.

The chain carries TRBV18 and TRBJ1-2; the D gene is possibly TRBD1 (5 bases). V gave up 6 bases and J gave up 4 bases, with 15 bases separating them. Per the germline V gene, CDR1 is KGHSH and CDR2 is LQKENI. The CDR3 spans 14 residues. The CDR3 reads CASSPVQGSYGYTF. The CDR3 coding sequence is TGTGCCAGCTCCCCGGTTCAGGGTAGCTATGGCTACACCTTC.

The V and J genes are TRBV19 and TRBJ2-2; TRBD1 aligns across 9 bases. V was pared by 5 bases and J by 0 bases, with 4 bases of the junction left unmatched. Germline V CDR1 and CDR2: LNHDA, SQIVND (reference sequence). CDR3 length equals 16 residues. DNA for the CDR3: TGTGCCAGTAGTTTACGGACAGGGGCGAACACCGGGGAGCTGTTTTTT. It translates to CASSLRTGANTGELFF.

This clone came up once. The V gene is TRBV5-4, the J gene TRBJ1-2, with TRBD1 matching over 11 bases. V was clipped by 3 bases and J by 7 bases; unmatched bases: 5. Germline CDR1 and CDR2: SGHNT and YYREEE (reference sequence). The CDR3 length is 14 residues. CDR3 DNA sequence: TGTGCCAGCAGCTCCGGACAGGGGGCTCTTGGCTACACCTTC. It encodes CASSSGQGALGYTF.

The V gene is TRBV5-1, the J gene TRBJ2-5; 7 nucleotides match TRBD1. Germline V gene sequence: CDR1 SGHRS, CDR2 YFSETQ. The CDR3 runs to 15 residues. V lost 2 bases and J lost 5; bases outside the gene matches: 9. The CDR3 bases are TGCGCCAGCAGCTTTTGGCAGGGGGAGAGGGAGACCCAGTACTTC. The encoded protein is CASSFWQGERETQYF.

The J gene is TRBJ1-2, the V gene TRBV14, with 8 bases identical to TRBD1. This CDR3 contains 13 residues. Germline V CDR1 and CDR2: SGHDN, FVKESK. J gave up 5 bases and V 4 bases, and 3 bases lay outside the gene matches. CDR3 coding DNA: TGTGCCAGCAGCCTGACAGGGGAGTATGGCTACACCTTC. This gives the protein CASSLTGEYGYTF.

The gene calls are TRBV7-2 and TRBJ2-3, with D possibly TRBD2 on 6 matching bases. The CDR3 is 16 residues long. CDR1 SGHTA and CDR2 FQGNSA come from the germline V gene. Trimming took 3 bases from V and 0 from J, leaving 13 bases between them. The CDR3 protein is CASSFSGTSSTDTQYF. DNA of the CDR3: TGTGCCAGCAGCTTTTCCGGGACTTCTAGCACAGATACGCAGTATTTT.